These 21 T cell receptor beta chains were sequenced from one sample in a study of Tregs in tolerant kidney transplant recipients. TCRdb's copy holds only in-frame clones and misses some; the assay was immunoSEQ multiplex PCR. The profile shows fewer than 150,000 clones, roughly nine tenths of them singletons. Sequencing used CD4+ T cells from blood. These receptors were taken from a human donor in good health.

This clone occurred once. The V call is TRBV12-5, the J call TRBJ2-1, with unresolved D. This CDR3 comprises 18 residues. Germline CDR1 is LGHNT and CDR2 is FRNRAP. V shed 3 bases and J shed 4 bases, with 22 bases lying between them. The CDR3 DNA reads TGTGCTAGTGGTTTAGGCTACATGAGTGGGCTGGCATACAATGAGCAGTTCTTC. This codes for CASGLGYMSGLAYNEQFF.

This sequence joins TRBV13 and TRBJ2-7; D is ambiguous. The germline V gene has CDR1 PRHDT and CDR2 FYEKMQ (reference sequence). The CDR3 consists of 11 residues. V lost 2 bases, J lost 4 bases, and 3 bases lay in between. CDR3 sequence reads: CASSLSYEQYF. CDR3 nucleotide sequence: TGTGCCAGCAGCTTATCATACGAGCAGTACTTC.

Note on this clone: The germline gene is not matched at one end of the junction; a read error may be the cause. The chain couples TRBV27 to TRBJ1-2, with D possibly TRBD1 on 6 matching bases. Germline V gene sequence: CDR1 MNHEY, CDR2 SMNVEV (reference sequence). The CDR3 sequence is 14 residues long. The CDR3 loop reads CVSSLLAAGDGYTF. CDR3 nucleotides: TGTGTCAGCAGTTTATTAGCGGCAGGGGATGGCTACACCTTC.

The chain joins TRBV10-3 to TRBJ2-7, with TRBD1 identical over 11 bases. Germline assignment: CDR1 ENHRY and CDR2 SYGVKD. With V trimmed by 0 bases and J by 7 bases, 8 bases remained unmatched. The CDR3 covers 16 residues. CDR3 sequence reads: CAISESWTGGSPEQYF. As DNA, the CDR3 is TGTGCCATCAGTGAGTCCTGGACAGGGGGCAGCCCAGAGCAGTACTTC.

The chain carries TRBV19 and TRBJ2-4, with 10 bases lining up with TRBD1. Looked up from germline, CDR1 is LNHDA and CDR2 is SQIVND (reference sequence). The junction had 5 bases not matched to a gene; V was cut back by 5 bases and J by 7 bases. The CDR3 spans 14 residues. The CDR3 sequence: CASSLGQGSNIQYF. The CDR3 nucleotides read TGTGCCAGTAGTCTGGGACAGGGGTCGAACATTCAGTACTTC. Using reference TRBV19 and TRBJ2-4 for the parts outside the CDR3, the full variable domain is DGGITQSPKYLFRKEGQNVTLSCEQNLNHDAMYWYRQDPGQGLRLIYYSQIVNDFQKGDIAEGYSVSREKKESFPLTVTSAQKNPTAFYLCASSLGQGSNIQYFGAGTRLSVL.

The V gene is TRBV4-2, the J gene TRBJ1-1; D may be TRBD1 (6 bases). Germline CDR1 is LGHNA and CDR2 is YNFKEQ. The CDR3 contains 15 residues. V lost 0 bases to trimming and J lost 10 bases, with 18 bases between them. DNA for the CDR3: TGTGCCAGCAGCCAAGACGTCTCGAGGGGGATTGGAGCTTTCTTT. Amino acid sequence: CASSQDVSRGIGAFF.

The chain recombines TRBV7-9 with TRBJ1-3, with no clear D. The CDR3 has 15 residues. Germline assignment: CDR1 SEHNR and CDR2 FQNEAQ (reference sequence). Trimming cost V 3 bases and J 1 base, with 10 bases left between them. The CDR3 sequence: CASSLSGGSGNTIYF. The CDR3 nucleotides are TGTGCCAGCAGCTTGTCCGGCGGATCTGGAAACACCATATATTTT. Together with reference TRBV7-9 and TRBJ1-3, the CDR3 gives the full variable domain: DTGVSQNPRHKITKRGQNVTFRCDPISEHNRLYWYRQTLGQGPEFLTYFQNEAQLEKSRLLSDRFSAERPKGSFSTLEIQRTEQGDSAMYLCASSLSGGSGNTIYFGEGSWLTVV.

The V and J genes are TRBV5-1 and TRBJ1-2, with 7 bases identical to TRBD1. J gave up 4 bases and V 6 bases, and 6 bases lay outside the gene matches. The CDR3 sequence is 13 residues long. In germline, CDR1 is SGHRS, CDR2 YFSETQ. The CDR3 DNA is TGCGCCAGCACGGGACAGAACCCCTATGGCTACACCTTC. Protein product: CASTGQNPYGYTF.

The chain carries TRBV5-4 and TRBJ2-7; 10 nucleotides line up with TRBD1. In germline, CDR1 is SGHNT, CDR2 YYREEE (reference sequence). The CDR3 sequence is 15 residues long. V lost 4 bases and J lost 0; bases outside the gene matches: 4. The chain's CDR3 is CASSKDRGSSYEQYF. The CDR3 nucleotides read TGTGCCAGCAGCAAGGACAGGGGGAGCTCCTACGAGCAGTACTTC.

CDR3 sequence (DNA): TGTGCCACCAGGCCCTCTATCGGGACTAGCGGGGGGGGAGAGACCCAGTACTTC. This gives the protein CATRPSIGTSGGGETQYF. The V and J genes are TRBV28 and TRBJ2-5; 16 nucleotides agree with TRBD2. Germline V CDR1 and CDR2: MDHEN, SYDVKM. This CDR3 is built from 18 residues. After removal of 10 bases from V and 4 bases from J, the junction contained 15 bases not matched to a gene.

The rearrangement links TRBV9 to TRBJ1-2; 9 bases are a match to TRBD1. The length of the CDR3 is 14 residues. V trimming: 0 bases; J trimming: 8 bases; junction bases outside the gene matches: 5. Germline V gene data show CDR1 as SGDLS and CDR2 as YYNGEE. Here the CDR3 reads CASSVGQGGGGYTF. For the CDR3, the DNA is TGTGCCAGCAGCGTAGGACAGGGGGGCGGGGGCTACACCTTC. The full variable domain, completed using reference TRBV9 and TRBJ1-2, is DSGVTQTPKHLITATGQRVTLRCSPRSGDLSVYWYQQSLDQGLQFLIQYYNGEERAKGNILERFSAQQFPDLHSELNLSSLELGDSALYFCASSVGQGGGGYTFGSGTRLTVV.

The V gene is TRBV5-5, the J gene TRBJ1-6; 9 bases are shared with TRBD1. The CDR3 loop spans 14 amino acids. V gave up 10 bases and J gave up 7 bases; unmatched junction bases: 9. Germline lookup yields CDR1 SGHKS and CDR2 YYEKEE (reference sequence). The CDR3 nucleotides are TGTGCCGGTGGGACAGGGAGTCAAAATTCACCCCTCCACTTT. Protein sequence: CAGGTGSQNSPLHF.

As to this clone: At one of its ends the junction is not consistent with the germline gene, which may arise from a read error. The chain couples TRBV4-1 to TRBJ1-6; D is perhaps TRBD1 (6 bases). Germline V gene lookup returns CDR1 MGHRA and CDR2 YSYEKL. The CDR3 covers 16 residues. The CDR3 spells CATSRIGGARESPLHF. The CDR3 region has the DNA TGCGCCACCAGCCGGATTGGGGGGGCAAGGGAGTCACCCCTCCACTTT.

This clone showed up just once. V usage is TRBV18 and J usage is TRBJ1-1; D is perhaps TRBD1 (6 bases). V dropped 4 bases and J dropped 0 bases, with 12 bases sitting between them. CDR3 length: 15 amino acids. Germline V gives CDR1 KGHSH, CDR2 LQKENI. The CDR3 sequence is CASSRETGLNTEAFF. DNA for the CDR3: TGTGCCAGCTCACGGGAGACAGGATTGAACACTGAAGCTTTCTTT.

The genes are TRBV6-1 and TRBJ1-4; the D is unclear. The CDR3 has 13 residues. Deletions cut 6 bases from V and 8 bases from J, with 13 bases between. Germline lookup yields CDR1 MNHNS and CDR2 SASEGT. CDR3 nucleotides: TGTGCCAGCAGCCTTGGGCCCCGGGAAAAACTGTTTTTT. Protein product: CASSLGPREKLFF.

This chain connects TRBV19 to TRBJ1-5, with 10 bases matching TRBD1. Germline V lookup: CDR1 LNHDA, CDR2 SQIVND (reference sequence). V lost 3 bases and J lost 6; bases outside the gene matches: 5. This CDR3 is built from 15 residues. The CDR3 DNA follows: TGTGCCAGTAGTATTGGGACAGGGGTGGGTCAGCCCCAGCATTTT. Its protein product is CASSIGTGVGQPQHF.

The chain combines TRBV18 with TRBJ1-1, with D uncertain. CDR1 and CDR2 (germline): KGHSH, LQKENI. The V gene lost 0 bases and the J gene lost 8 bases, with 10 bases spanning the gap. The CDR3 contains 13 residues. The CDR3 region is CASSPPPGKEAFF. CDR3 bases: TGTGCCAGCTCACCACCACCGGGCAAAGAAGCTTTCTTT.

This rearrangement joins TRBV18 to TRBJ2-1, with 10 bases aligning to TRBD2. The junction had 0 bases not matched to a gene; V was cut back by 6 bases and J by 4 bases. The CDR3 sequence is 13 residues long. Germline V gives CDR1 KGHSH, CDR2 LQKENI. In nucleotides, the CDR3 is TGTGCCAGCTCTAGCGGGGGGTACAATGAGCAGTTCTTC. Amino acid sequence: CASSSGGYNEQFF.

This chain uses TRBV6-1 with TRBJ2-3; TRBD2 aligns across 9 bases. This CDR3 has 19 residues. V was pared by 2 bases and J by 3 bases, with 15 bases of the junction left unmatched. Germline V gene data show CDR1 as MNHNS and CDR2 as SASEGT. In DNA form, the CDR3 reads TGTGCCAGCAGTGAATGGGGGGGCGTGGCGGGAGGGAGGACAGATACGCAGTATTTT. It encodes CASSEWGGVAGGRTDTQYF.

This chain links TRBV5-5 with TRBJ2-2; 9 bases align to TRBD2. The CDR3 runs to 17 residues. Trimming cost V 4 bases and J 7 bases; bases outside gene matches: 14. The germline gives CDR1 SGHKS, CDR2 YYEKEE (reference sequence). This CDR3 reads CASSPGLAQSRGGELFF. DNA for the CDR3: TGTGCCAGCAGCCCGGGACTAGCTCAAAGTAGAGGCGGGGAGCTGTTTTTT.

V usage is TRBV18 and J usage is TRBJ1-3, with 8 nucleotides matching TRBD1. Germline assignment: CDR1 KGHSH and CDR2 LQKENI. V lost 6 bases, J lost 4 bases, and 17 bases stayed unmatched. The CDR3 length is 18 residues. CDR3 region: CASSLNNVRGLTGNTIYF. CDR3 coding DNA: TGTGCCAGCTCCCTAAATAATGTCAGGGGGCTCACCGGAAACACCATATATTTT. The variable domain in full, completed from reference TRBV18 and TRBJ1-3, reads NAGVMQNPRHLVRRRGQEARLRCSPMKGHSHVYWYRQLPEEGLKFMVYLQKENIIDESGMPKERFSAEFPKEGPSILRIQQVVRGDSAAYFCASSLNNVRGLTGNTIYFGEGSWLTVV.